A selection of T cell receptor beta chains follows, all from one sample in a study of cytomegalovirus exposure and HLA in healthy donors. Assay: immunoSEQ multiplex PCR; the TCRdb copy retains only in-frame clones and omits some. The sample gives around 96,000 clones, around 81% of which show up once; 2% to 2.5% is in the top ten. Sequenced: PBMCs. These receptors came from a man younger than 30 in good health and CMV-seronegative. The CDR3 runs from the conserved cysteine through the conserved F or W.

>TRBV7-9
CASSSPGRLFEAFF
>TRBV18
CASSSQGMGEKLFF
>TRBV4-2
CASSQDRTSLYEQYF
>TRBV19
CASTIGQGAGANYGYTF
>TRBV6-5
CASSYPHAGGEQYF
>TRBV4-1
CASSQEGAGRRGGYTF
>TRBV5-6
CASSAGGAKEPQHF
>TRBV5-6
CASSSPGQGYEQYF
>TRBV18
CASSTSGRGETQYF
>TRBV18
CASSPGTGGGNEQYF
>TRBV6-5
CASSPNRLAVNEQFF
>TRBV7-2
CASSLGGVGRDEQFF
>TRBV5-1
CASSPGGTSETQYF
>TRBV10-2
CASRGGSTDPSYNSPLHF
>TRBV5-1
CASSLANTEAFF
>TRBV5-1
CASSTQITGTDFGEAFF
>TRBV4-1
CASSHTSGTGGQETQYF
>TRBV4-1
CASSQVPGGAFF
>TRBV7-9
CASRGVNYEQYF
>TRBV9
CASSPGQGGPNTEAFF
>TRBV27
CASRSGLGDEQYF
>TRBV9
CASSVDGGGDQPQHF
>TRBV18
CASSEDRVIGELFF
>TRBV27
CASTPQSSYNSPLHF
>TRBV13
CASSLTGKVAVNSPLHF
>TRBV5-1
CASSRRSTGESEKLFF
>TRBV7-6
CASRGGGANYNEQFF
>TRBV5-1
CASSSMQETQYF
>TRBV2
CASSDRAGRGETQYF
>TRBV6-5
CASSHPGQSQLGQYF
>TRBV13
CASSSRTGSSYEQYF
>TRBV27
CASSFRQGYTDTQYF
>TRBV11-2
CASSHRPLQGSNTEAFF
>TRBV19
CASSPRDRDNSPLHF
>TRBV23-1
CASSKSPGTGEIISPQHF
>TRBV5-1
CASSLAGGEGGQETQYF
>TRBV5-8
CASSNYEAFF
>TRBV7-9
CASSPRGELGTDTQYF
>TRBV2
CASRMTGDYGYTF
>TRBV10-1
CASSVTRTSGTDTQYF
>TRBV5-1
CASSLASGMNTEAFF
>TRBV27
CASSLSNFYEQYF
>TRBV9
CASSVGQTNEQFF
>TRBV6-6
CASSYSNLRGANVLTF
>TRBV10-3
CAIKPGGNDEQYF
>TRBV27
CASSLGLPRYNEQFF
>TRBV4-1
CASSQASLRQDLPYGYTF
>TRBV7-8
CASSLAAAGGRAFLETQYF
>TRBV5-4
CASSPGGRNTEAFF
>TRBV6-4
CASSDSTSGGADTQYF
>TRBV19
CASRPLGTSGGSSYEQYF
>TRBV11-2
CASAPQTGYGYTF
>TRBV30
CAWSVEQYGDGYTF